This T cell receptor (beta chain) stems from a study of T cell responses to AZD1222 COVID-19 vaccine. General study results and limits: In all cases, repertoires were sampled only after the peak T cell response. Donors in the cohort were predominantly white British and more often female, and clonal diversity was possibly underestimated.

TCRdb's table, derived via immunoSEQ multiplex PCR, lists solely in-frame clones and lacks some. The table lists some 70,000 clones, 75% to 90% of them singletons. A note on this clone: No antigen is known for it.

The germline V gene encodes CDR1 LGHDT and CDR2 YNNKEL (reference sequence). The CDR3 is made up of 13 amino acids. The V gene lost 0 bases and the J gene lost 10 bases, with 10 bases spanning the gap. The source is an adult who received the AZD1222 COVID-19 vaccine. Sequencing used peripheral blood, obtained 28 days after the second AZD1222 dose. The V gene is TRBV3-1 (or the pseudogene TRBV3-2), the J gene TRBJ2-1; tentatively, D is TRBD1 or TRBD2 (6 bases each). The CDR3 sequence is CASSQDAGTEQFF. Here the CDR3 DNA reads TGTGCCAGCAGCCAAGATGCGGGGACAGAGCAGTTCTTC.